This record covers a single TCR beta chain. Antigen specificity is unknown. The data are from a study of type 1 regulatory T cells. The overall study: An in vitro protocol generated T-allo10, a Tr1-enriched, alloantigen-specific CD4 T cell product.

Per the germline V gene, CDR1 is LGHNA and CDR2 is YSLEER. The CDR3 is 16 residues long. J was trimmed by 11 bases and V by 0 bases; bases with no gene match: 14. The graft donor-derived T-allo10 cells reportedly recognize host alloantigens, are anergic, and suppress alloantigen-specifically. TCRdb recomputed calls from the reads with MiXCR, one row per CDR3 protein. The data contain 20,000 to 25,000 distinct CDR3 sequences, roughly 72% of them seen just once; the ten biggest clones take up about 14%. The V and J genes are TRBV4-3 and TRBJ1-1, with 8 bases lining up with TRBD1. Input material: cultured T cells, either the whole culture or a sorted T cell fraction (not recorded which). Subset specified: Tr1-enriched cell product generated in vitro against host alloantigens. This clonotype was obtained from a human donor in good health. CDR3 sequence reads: CASSQDPQGASSVAFF. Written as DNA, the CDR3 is TGCGCCAGCAGCCAAGATCCCCAGGGGGCATCATCAGTGGCTTTCTTT.